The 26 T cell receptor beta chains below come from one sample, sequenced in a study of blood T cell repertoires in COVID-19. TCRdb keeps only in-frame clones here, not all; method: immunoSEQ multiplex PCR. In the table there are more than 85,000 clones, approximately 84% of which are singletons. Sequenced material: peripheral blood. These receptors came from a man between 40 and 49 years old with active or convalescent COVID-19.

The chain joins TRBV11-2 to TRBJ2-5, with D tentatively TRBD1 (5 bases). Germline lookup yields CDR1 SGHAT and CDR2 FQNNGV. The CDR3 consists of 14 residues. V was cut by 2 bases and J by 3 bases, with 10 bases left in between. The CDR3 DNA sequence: TGTGCCAGCAGCTTACGGTTCAGGGAAGAGACCCAGTACTTC. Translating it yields CASSLRFREETQYF. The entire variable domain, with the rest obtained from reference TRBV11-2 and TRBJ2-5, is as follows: EAGVAQSPRYKIIEKRQSVAFWCNPISGHATLYWYQQILGQGPKLLIQFQNNGVVDDSQLPKDRFSAERLKGVDSTLKIQPAKLEDSAVYLCASSLRFREETQYFGPGTRLLVL.

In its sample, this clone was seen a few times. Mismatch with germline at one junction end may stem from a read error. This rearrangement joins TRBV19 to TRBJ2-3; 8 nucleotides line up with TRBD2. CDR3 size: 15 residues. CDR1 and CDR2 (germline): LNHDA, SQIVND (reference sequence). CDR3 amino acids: CASSPRGGSRDTQYF. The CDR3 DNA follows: TGTGCCAGTAGTCCTCGGGGGGGCAGCAGAGATACGCAGTATTTT.

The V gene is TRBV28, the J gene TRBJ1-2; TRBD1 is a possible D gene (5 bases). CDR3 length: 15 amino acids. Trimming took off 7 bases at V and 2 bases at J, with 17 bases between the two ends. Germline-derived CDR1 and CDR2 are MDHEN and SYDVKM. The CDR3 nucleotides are TGTGCCAGCAATCCACCAACGACAGAAAACTATGGCTACACCTTC. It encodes CASNPPTTENYGYTF.

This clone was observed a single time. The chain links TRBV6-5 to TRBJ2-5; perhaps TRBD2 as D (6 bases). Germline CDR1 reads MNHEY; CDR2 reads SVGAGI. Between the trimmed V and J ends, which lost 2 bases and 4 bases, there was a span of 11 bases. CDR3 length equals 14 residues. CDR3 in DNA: TGTGCCAGCAGTTACCCCAAGGAGGGAGAGACCCAGTACTTC. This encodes CASSYPKEGETQYF.

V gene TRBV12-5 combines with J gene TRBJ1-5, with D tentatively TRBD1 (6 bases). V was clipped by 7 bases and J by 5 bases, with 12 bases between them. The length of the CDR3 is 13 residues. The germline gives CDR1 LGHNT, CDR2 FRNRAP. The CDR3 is CASASGVDQPQHF. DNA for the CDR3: TGTGCTAGTGCGTCAGGGGTAGATCAGCCCCAGCATTTT.

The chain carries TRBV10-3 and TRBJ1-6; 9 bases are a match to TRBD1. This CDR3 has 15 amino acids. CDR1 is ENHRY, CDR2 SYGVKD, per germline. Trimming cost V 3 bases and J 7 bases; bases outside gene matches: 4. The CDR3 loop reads CAISDGTGINSPLHF. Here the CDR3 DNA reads TGTGCCATCAGTGACGGGACAGGGATAAATTCACCCCTCCACTTT.

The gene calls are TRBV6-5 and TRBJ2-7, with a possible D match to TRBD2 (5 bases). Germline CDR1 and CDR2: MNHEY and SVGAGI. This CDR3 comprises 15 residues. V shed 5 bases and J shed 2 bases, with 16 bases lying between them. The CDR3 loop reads CASSKLPGVPYEQYF. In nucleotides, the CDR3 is TGTGCCAGCAGTAAACTTCCCGGGGTCCCCTACGAGCAGTACTTC.

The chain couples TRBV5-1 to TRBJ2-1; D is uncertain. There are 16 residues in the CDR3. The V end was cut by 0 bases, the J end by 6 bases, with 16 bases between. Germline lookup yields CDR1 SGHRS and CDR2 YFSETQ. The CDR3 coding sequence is TGCGCCAGCAGCTTGGGTGGAACAGTAAAAGGCAATGAGCAGTTCTTC. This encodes CASSLGGTVKGNEQFF.

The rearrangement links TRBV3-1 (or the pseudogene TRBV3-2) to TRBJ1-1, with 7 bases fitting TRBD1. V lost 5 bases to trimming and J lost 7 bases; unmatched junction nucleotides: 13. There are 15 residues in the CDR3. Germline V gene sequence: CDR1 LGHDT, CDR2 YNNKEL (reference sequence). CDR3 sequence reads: CASSSGQVAGGEAFF. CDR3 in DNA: TGTGCCAGCAGCTCAGGACAGGTCGCGGGTGGTGAAGCTTTCTTT.

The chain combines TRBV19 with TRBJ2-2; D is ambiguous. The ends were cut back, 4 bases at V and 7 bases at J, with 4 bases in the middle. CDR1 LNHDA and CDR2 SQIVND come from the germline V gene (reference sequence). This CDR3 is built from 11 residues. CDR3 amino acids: CASSTYGELFF. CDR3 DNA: TGTGCCAGTAGTACCTACGGGGAGCTGTTTTTT.

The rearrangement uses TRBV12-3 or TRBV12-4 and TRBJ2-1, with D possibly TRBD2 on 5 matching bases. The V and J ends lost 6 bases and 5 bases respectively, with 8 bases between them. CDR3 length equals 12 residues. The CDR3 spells CASSGLHNEQFF. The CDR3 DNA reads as TGTGCCAGCAGCGGACTGCACAATGAGCAGTTCTTC.

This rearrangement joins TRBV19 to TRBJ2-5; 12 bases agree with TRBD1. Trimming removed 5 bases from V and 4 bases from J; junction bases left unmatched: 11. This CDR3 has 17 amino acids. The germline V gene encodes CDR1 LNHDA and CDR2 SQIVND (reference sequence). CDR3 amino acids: CASSSGQGAKLTETQYF. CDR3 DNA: TGTGCCAGTAGTTCGGGACAGGGGGCGAAACTGACAGAGACCCAGTACTTC.

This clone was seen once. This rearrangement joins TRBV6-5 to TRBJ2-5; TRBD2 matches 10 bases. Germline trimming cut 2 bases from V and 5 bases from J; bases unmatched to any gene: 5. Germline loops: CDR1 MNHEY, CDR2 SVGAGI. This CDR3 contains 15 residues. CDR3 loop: CASSYGSSGGETQYF. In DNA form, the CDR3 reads TGTGCCAGCAGTTACGGAAGTAGCGGGGGGGAGACCCAGTACTTC.

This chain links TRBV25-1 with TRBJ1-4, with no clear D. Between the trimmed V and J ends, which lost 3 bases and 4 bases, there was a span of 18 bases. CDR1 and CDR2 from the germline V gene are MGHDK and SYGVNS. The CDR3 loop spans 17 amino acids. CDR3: CASSESLPGNGNEKLFF. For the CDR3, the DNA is TGTGCCAGCAGTGAGTCCCTCCCGGGTAATGGTAATGAAAAACTGTTTTTT.

CDR3 sequence (DNA): TGTGCCAGCAGTGAACCGGGACAGGGGAATGAAAAACTGTTTTTT. Translating gives CASSEPGQGNEKLFF. The V and J genes are TRBV28 and TRBJ1-4, with 10 positions matching TRBD1. Unmatched junction bases numbered 5, after V lost 5 bases and J lost 5 bases. The CDR3 has 15 amino acids. Germline V gives CDR1 MDHEN, CDR2 SYDVKM.

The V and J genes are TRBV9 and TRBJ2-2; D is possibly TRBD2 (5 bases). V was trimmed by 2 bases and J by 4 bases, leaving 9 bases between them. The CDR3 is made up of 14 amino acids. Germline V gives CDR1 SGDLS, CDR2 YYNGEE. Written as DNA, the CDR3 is TGTGCCAGCAGCGTCCTAGCTAGCACCGGGGAGCTGTTTTTT. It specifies CASSVLASTGELFF.

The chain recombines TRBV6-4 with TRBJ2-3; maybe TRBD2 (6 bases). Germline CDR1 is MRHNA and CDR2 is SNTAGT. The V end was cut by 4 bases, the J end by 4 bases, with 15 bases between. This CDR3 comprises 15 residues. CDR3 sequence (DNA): TGTGCCAGCAGTGTTCGGGGGAACCTCGCAGATACGCAGTATTTT. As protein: CASSVRGNLADTQYF.

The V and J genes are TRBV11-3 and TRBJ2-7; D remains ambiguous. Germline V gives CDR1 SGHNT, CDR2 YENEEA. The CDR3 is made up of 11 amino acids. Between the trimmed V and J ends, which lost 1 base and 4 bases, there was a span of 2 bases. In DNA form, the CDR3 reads TGTGCCAGCAGCTTAGCTTACGAGCAGTACTTC. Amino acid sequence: CASSLAYEQYF.

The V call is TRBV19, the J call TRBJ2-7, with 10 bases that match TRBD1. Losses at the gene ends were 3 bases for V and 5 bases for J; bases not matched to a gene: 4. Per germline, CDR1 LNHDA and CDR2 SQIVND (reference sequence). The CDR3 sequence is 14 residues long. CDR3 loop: CASSMRQGAHEQYF. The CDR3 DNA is TGTGCCAGTAGTATGAGACAGGGGGCGCACGAGCAGTACTTC.

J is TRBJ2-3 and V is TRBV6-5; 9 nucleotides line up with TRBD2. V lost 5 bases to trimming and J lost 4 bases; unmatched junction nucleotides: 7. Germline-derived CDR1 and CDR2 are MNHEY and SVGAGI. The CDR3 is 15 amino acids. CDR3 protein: CASSQPGLAADTQYF. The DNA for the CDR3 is TGTGCCAGCAGTCAGCCGGGACTAGCCGCAGATACGCAGTATTTT.

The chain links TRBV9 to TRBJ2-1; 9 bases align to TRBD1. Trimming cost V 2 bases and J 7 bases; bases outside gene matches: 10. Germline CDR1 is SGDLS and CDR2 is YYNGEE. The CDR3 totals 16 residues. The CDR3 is CASSVMAGDRVNEQFF. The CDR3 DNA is TGTGCCAGCAGCGTGATGGCGGGGGACAGGGTAAATGAGCAGTTCTTC.

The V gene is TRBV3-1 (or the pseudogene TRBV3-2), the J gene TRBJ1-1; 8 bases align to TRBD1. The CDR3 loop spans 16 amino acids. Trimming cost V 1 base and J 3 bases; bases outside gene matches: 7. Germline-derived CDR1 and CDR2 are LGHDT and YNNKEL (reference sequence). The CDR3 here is CASSQGWTGLYTEAFF. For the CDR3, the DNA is TGTGCCAGCAGCCAAGGATGGACAGGGTTGTACACTGAAGCTTTCTTT.

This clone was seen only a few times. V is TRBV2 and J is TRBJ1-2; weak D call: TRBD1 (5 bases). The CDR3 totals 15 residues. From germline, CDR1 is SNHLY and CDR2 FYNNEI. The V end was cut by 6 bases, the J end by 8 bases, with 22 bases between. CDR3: CASRERTSRIRGYTF. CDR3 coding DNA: TGTGCCAGCAGAGAGAGGACATCCCGCATAAGGGGCTACACCTTC.

CDR3: CASSSPVRGENNEQFF. For the CDR3, the DNA is TGTGCCAGCAGCTCACCCGTCAGAGGCGAGAACAATGAGCAGTTCTTC. The chain couples TRBV21-1 to TRBJ2-1; TRBD2, as called in the table, went unchecked against the DNA. TRBV21-1 is deemed a pseudogene. This CDR3 spans 16 amino acids.

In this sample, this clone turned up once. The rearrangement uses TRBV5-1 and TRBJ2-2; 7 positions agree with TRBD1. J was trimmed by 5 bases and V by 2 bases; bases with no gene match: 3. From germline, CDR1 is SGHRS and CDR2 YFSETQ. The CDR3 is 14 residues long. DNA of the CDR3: TGCGCCAGCAGCTTAGACAGGGAGACCGGGGAGCTGTTTTTT. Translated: CASSLDRETGELFF.

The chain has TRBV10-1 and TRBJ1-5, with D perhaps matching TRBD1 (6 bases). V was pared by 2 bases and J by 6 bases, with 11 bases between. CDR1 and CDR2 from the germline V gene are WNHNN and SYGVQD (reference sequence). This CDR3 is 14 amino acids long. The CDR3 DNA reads TGCGCCAGCAGTGAGACAGGGAGCGGTCAGCCCCAGCATTTT. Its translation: CASSETGSGQPQHF.